Following are 5 T cell receptor beta chains from one sample sequenced in a study of T cell changes during pregnancy in multiple sclerosis. Repertoires were generated with immunoSEQ multiplex PCR, while TCRdb's copy carries only in-frame clones and drops some. The data hold approximately 50,000 clones, with over 80% observed a single time. The sample here was CD4+ T cells from peripheral blood mononuclear cells, taken in the third trimester of pregnancy. The origin of the receptors is a female donor with multiple sclerosis, enrolled in a pregnancy study.

This clone appeared a single time. The V call is TRBV19, the J call TRBJ2-5, with 7 bases matching TRBD2. The germline V gene encodes CDR1 LNHDA and CDR2 SQIVND (reference sequence). The CDR3 is made up of 15 amino acids. Trimming cost V 1 base and J 3 bases; bases outside gene matches: 5. This chain's CDR3 is CASSIGGLAEETQYF. The CDR3 DNA reads TGTGCCAGTAGTATAGGCGGGCTAGCGGAAGAGACCCAGTACTTC.

The rearrangement links TRBV9 to TRBJ1-2; D not certain. Trimming pared 2 bases from V and 4 bases from J, leaving 9 bases between. Germline values: CDR1 SGDLS, CDR2 YYNGEE. The CDR3 is 13 amino acids. The CDR3 sequence is CASSVGQIYGYTF. CDR3 bases: TGTGCCAGCAGCGTTGGCCAGATCTATGGCTACACCTTC.

The rearrangement links TRBV9 to TRBJ2-1, with 12 bases lining up with TRBD2. Per germline, CDR1 SGDLS and CDR2 YYNGEE. With V trimmed by 3 bases and J by 0 bases, 4 bases remained unmatched. This CDR3 comprises 17 residues. The CDR3: CASSAGLAGSSYNEQFF. In DNA form, the CDR3 reads TGTGCCAGCAGCGCGGGACTAGCGGGTAGCTCCTACAATGAGCAGTTCTTC.

CDR3 in DNA: TGTGCCACCTCTATTGGACTAGCGGGCACAGATACGCAGTATTTT. This gives the protein CATSIGLAGTDTQYF. V gene TRBV2 combines with J gene TRBJ2-3, with 10 bases aligning to TRBD2. The CDR3 has 15 amino acids. Looked up from germline, CDR1 is SNHLY and CDR2 is FYNNEI. Losses at the gene ends were 10 bases for V and 1 base for J; bases not matched to a gene: 8.

The chain uses TRBV18 and TRBJ2-1, with 11 bases aligning to TRBD2. Germline loops: CDR1 KGHSH, CDR2 LQKENI. The CDR3 totals 17 residues. V was pared by 6 bases and J by 6 bases, with 13 bases of the junction left unmatched. CDR3 in DNA: TGTGCCAGCTCCTCCCTTACTAGCGGGAGTCAGGGCAATGAGCAGTTCTTC. Amino acid sequence: CASSSLTSGSQGNEQFF.